Detailed here is one T cell receptor beta chain. TCRdb's table, derived via immunoSEQ multiplex PCR, lists solely in-frame clones and lacks some. Among under 80,000 clones listed, approximately 88% were seen once. This record belongs to a study of T cell responses to AZD1222 COVID-19 vaccine. Trimming left V 2 bases short and J 5 bases short, with 7 bases between. The CDR3 consists of 12 residues. Germline V gene sequence: CDR1 SGHNT, CDR2 YYREEE (reference sequence). The gene calls are TRBV5-4 and TRBJ1-2; D is unclear. Material: peripheral blood, obtained on day 0 of AZD1222 vaccination. The source is an adult in good health. This CDR3 reads CASSFGLYGYTF. The CDR3, as DNA: TGTGCCAGCAGCTTCGGATTGTATGGCTACACCTTC. The full variable domain, in which reference TRBV5-4 and TRBJ1-2 provide the parts outside the CDR3, is ETGVTQSPTHLIKTRGQQVTLRCSSQSGHNTVSWYQQALGQGPQFIFQYYREEENGRGNFPPRFSGLQFPNYSSELNVNALELDDSALYLCASSFGLYGYTFGSGTRLTVV.